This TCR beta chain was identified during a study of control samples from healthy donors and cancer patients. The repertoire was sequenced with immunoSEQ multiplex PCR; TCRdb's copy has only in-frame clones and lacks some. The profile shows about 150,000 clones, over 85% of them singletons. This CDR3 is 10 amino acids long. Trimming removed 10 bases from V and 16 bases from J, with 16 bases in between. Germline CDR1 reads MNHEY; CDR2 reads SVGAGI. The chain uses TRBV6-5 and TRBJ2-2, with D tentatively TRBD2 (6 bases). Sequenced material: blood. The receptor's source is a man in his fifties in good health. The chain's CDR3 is CAILEGGRFF. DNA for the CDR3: TGTGCCATCTTGGAGGGTGGGAGGTTTTTT.